This TCR beta chain is drawn from a study of PD-1 blockade in classical Hodgkin lymphoma (dated by TCRdb to 2018 to 2020). In the study overall: Nivolumab dosing was 3 mg/kg intravenously every 2 weeks, continuing until either disease progression or unacceptable toxicity. The study used CyTOF and TCR beta sequencing to define a peripheral blood immune signature of response to PD-1 blockade in classical Hodgkin lymphoma.

At the junction V is shortened by 2 bases and J by 0 bases, with 7 bases in between. The CDR3 starts with the cysteine, ends with the phenylalanine, and has 14 residues. Of all the DNA, just the CDR3 is kept, 42 bases in frame from base 1. The germline V gene supplies CDR1 SGHRS and CDR2 YFSETQ. Paper-wide results and their limitations: Trial patients achieving complete response had baseline diversity similar to newly diagnosed patients, whereas partial responders and progressors had significantly lower diversity. Only a single clinical trial cohort was studied, and what caused the repertoire differences, possibly disease activity or prior therapy, remained undefined. A significant rise by C4D1 was seen in CD4+ but not CD8+ TCR diversity (p=0.0027 vs p=0.16), with the rise being most apparent in complete responders (p=0.02). Newly diagnosed patients were reported to have lower baseline TCR diversity than healthy donors, and relapsed/refractory patients were reported to have lower baseline TCR diversity still. Lower diversity was seen in patients whose nivolumab began less than 1 year after ASCT, and these patients were left out of later analyses so that immune reconstitution would not confound the results.

This clone was counted a single time. Its antigen target is currently unknown. Within one base of it there is no much larger clone, and no base qualities were kept. The Qiagen DNeasy kit was used to extract genomic DNA both from unsorted PBMCs and from the negatively selected CD4+ and CD8+ fractions. TCR beta CDR3 regions were amplified by immunoSEQ multiplex PCR using primers annealing to V and J segments. A synthetic immune receptor repertoire was used to minimize amplification bias, and any residual bias was removed computationally once sequencing was done. The published analysis was carried out like this. Custom Python scripts were used to quantify repertoire diversity as the Shannon entropy index. Unsorted, CD4+ and CD8+ repertoires were analyzed separately, except for combined analyses in which CD4+ and CD8+ sequences were merged in silico. A clone counted as expanded when the clone's frequency after treatment rose at least 2-fold relative to C1D1, and clones undetected at baseline were given a pseudocount of 0.5. Clones with 0 or 1 copy at C1D1 were classified as singleton clones, and clones with 2 or more copies were classified as non-singleton clones. By matching protein sequences in sorted samples from the same patient, clones expanded in unsorted samples were annotated as CD4+, CD8+ or unknown. Diversity changes from C1D1 to C4D1 were tested in paired samples using Wilcoxon tests. In TCRdb, the immuneACCESS table is reduced to in-frame sequences with V and J assigned. These tables do not hold every clone; where another copy was compared, an unresolved V gene accounts for under half, and the others remain unexplained. The DNA gave D and trimming, while V, J and clone size come from that table. The sample contains about 89,000 clones, approximately 90% of them found a single time. The biggest ten clones account for approximately 2.9% of the sample.

In the paper's terms, the time point label means: cycle 4 day 1 (C4D1), after five to seven weeks of nivolumab. Every trial patient had relapsed following autologous stem cell transplantation, and prior brentuximab vedotin exposure was what differed among cohorts A, B and C. A total of roughly 60 patients with relapsed/refractory classical Hodgkin lymphoma made up the trial cohort, and each patient's best overall response was complete response, partial response or progressive disease. Single-agent nivolumab was administered to trial patients in the multi-cohort phase II CheckMate 205 trial. An independent review committee assessed best overall response by applying the 2007 International Working Group response criteria. Trial PBMCs were collected immediately before nivolumab initiation (C1D1) and during therapy at cycle 2 day 1 and cycle 4 day 1. After peripheral blood was drawn into 8 mL Vacutainer Cell Preparation Tubes, PBMCs were isolated by centrifugation and then cryopreserved.

The material sequenced was peripheral blood mononuclear cells (PBMCs), taken before the fourth cycle of nivolumab. This sequence originates from a human donor with classical Hodgkin lymphoma. Here the chain combines TRBV5-1 and TRBJ2-3; the D gene assignment is ambiguous. The DNA sequence follows: TGCGCCAGCAGCTTTGGATGGAGCACAGATACGCAGTATTTT. The encoded protein is CASSFGWSTDTQYF.